Sequencing of this T cell receptor beta chain was carried out in a study of CD8 T cells in Susac syndrome. This CDR3 spans 15 amino acids. Random hexamers were used to reverse transcribe the RNA input (about 0.5 to 1 ug). Coverage of TCR beta CDR3 amplification by immunoSEQ multiplex PCR extended to 54 Vbeta and 13 Jbeta. TCRdb re-derived calls from the immunoSEQ multiplex PCR reads in MiXCR, one entry per CDR3 protein. The sample records 250,000 to 300,000 distinct CDR3 sequences, 70% to 90% being singletons. CD8+ and CD4+ blood T cells underwent TCR beta sequencing. Relapsing-remitting disease, either stable or active, was present in the treatment-naive patients who were the multiple sclerosis controls. TEMRA cells were enriched by FACS, and CD4+ and CD8+ T cells were negatively isolated.

The V gene is TRBV21-1, the J gene TRBJ2-3; the tabulated D call, TRBD2, remains unverified against the DNA. TRBV21-1 is listed as a pseudogene. The sample consisted of CD8+ T cells from PBMCs. The TCR sequence derives from a human donor with multiple sclerosis. The CDR3 DNA sequence: TGTGCCAGCAGCAAAACACGGAGGGGTACAGATACGCAGTATTTT. Encoded protein: CASSKTRRGTDTQYF.